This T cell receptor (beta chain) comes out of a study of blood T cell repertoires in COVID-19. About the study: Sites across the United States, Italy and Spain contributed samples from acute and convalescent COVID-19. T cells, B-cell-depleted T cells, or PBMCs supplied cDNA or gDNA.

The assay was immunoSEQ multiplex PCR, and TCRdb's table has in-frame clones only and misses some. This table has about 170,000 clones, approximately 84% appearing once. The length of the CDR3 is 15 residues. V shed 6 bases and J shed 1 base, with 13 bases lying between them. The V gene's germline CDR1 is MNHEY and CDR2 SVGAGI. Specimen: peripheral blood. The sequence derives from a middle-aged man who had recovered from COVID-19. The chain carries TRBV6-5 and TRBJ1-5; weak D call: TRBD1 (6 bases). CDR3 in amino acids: CASSPDRNSNQPQHF. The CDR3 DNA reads TGTGCCAGCAGCCCCGACAGGAACAGCAATCAGCCCCAGCATTTT.